This is a list of T cell receptor beta chains from one sample in a study of T cells after yellow fever vaccination. TCRdb passed the 5' RACE reads through MiXCR, listing each CDR3 protein once. The data contain 620,000 or so distinct CDR3 sequences, around 17% of them seen just once; the ten biggest clones take up approximately 15%. The material sequenced was PBMCs, taken less than 6 days after the first yellow fever vaccination. Source of these receptors: a man aged 18-30 years who received the YFV17D yellow fever vaccine. Each CDR3 is given with its conserved first and last residue. The D gene is left open where the match is weak. Clone size, where shown, is once, few, many, or a class for clones that have expanded.

j_call	clone_size	cdr3_length	d_call	v_call	cdr3_aa	cdr3_nt
TRBJ2-1	few	14	TRBD1	TRBV6-2/TRBV6-3	CASSPTQGALEQFF	TGTGCCAGCAGCCCGACACAGGGGGCGCTTGAGCAGTTCTTC
TRBJ2-1	many	12	.	TRBV5-1	CASSSDGNEQFF	TGCGCCAGCAGCTCGGACGGCAATGAGCAGTTCTTC
TRBJ2-1	few	13	.	TRBV24-1	CATSDLQNNEQFF	TGTGCCACCAGTGATTTGCAAAACAATGAGCAGTTCTTC
TRBJ1-2	.	14	.	TRBV12-3/TRBV12-4	CASSRESGYYGYTF	TGTGCCAGCAGTCGGGAGTCAGGGTACTATGGCTACACCTTC
TRBJ2-1	.	18	.	TRBV11-2	CASSWKAFIGSSYNEQFF	TGTGCCAGCAGCTGGAAGGCTTTTATAGGCAGCTCCTACAATGAGCAGTTCTTC
TRBJ2-1	few	16	TRBD2	TRBV20-1	CSASSSGGTSRNEQFF	TGCAGTGCTAGCTCTAGCGGGGGGACCTCGCGAAATGAGCAGTTCTTC
TRBJ2-1	few	14	.	TRBV5-6	CASSLGGNRNEQFF	TGTGCCAGCAGCTTGGGTGGGAATCGGAATGAGCAGTTCTTC
TRBJ2-3	.	11	.	TRBV20-1	CSARITDTQYF	TGCAGTGCTAGAATCACAGATACGCAGTATTTT
TRBJ1-5	few	19	.	TRBV28	CASSSLAEIGRNSNQPQHF	TGTGCCAGCAGTTCCCTGGCGGAGATAGGGAGAAATAGCAATCAGCCCCAGCATTTT
TRBJ1-4	few	14	TRBD1	TRBV29-1	CSVAQTGGDEKLFF	TGCAGCGTTGCCCAGACAGGGGGCGACGAAAAACTGTTTTTT
TRBJ2-2	.	15	TRBD1	TRBV6-2/TRBV6-3	CASNPGTGASGELFF	TGTGCCAGCAACCCGGGGACAGGGGCATCCGGGGAGCTGTTTTTT
TRBJ2-1	.	18	TRBD2	TRBV25-1	CASAAGLAGGNSYNEQFF	TGTGCCAGCGCTGCGGGACTAGCGGGGGGAAATTCCTACAATGAGCAGTTCTTC
TRBJ2-7	.	14	.	TRBV4-3	CASSHQGLSYEQYF	TGCGCCAGCAGCCATCAGGGGCTCTCCTACGAGCAGTACTTC
TRBJ2-7	.	14	.	TRBV19	CASSIVPDSYEQYF	TGTGCCAGTAGTATAGTACCAGACTCCTACGAGCAGTACTTC
TRBJ2-5	.	21	TRBD1	TRBV4-1	CASSQVTRGTGASPYQETQYF	TGCGCCAGCAGCCAAGTAACACGAGGGACAGGGGCCTCCCCATACCAAGAGACCCAGTACTTC
TRBJ1-1	.	15	TRBD1	TRBV7-9	CASSLWGTDHTEAFF	TGTGCCAGCAGCTTATGGGGGACAGATCACACTGAAGCTTTCTTT
TRBJ2-7	.	13	.	TRBV2	CASAPGDSGEQYF	TGTGCCAGCGCCCCCGGTGACTCGGGGGAGCAGTACTTC
TRBJ2-1	few	13	.	TRBV9	CASSDDSSGEQFF	TGTGCCAGCAGCGACGACAGTTCGGGGGAGCAGTTCTTC
TRBJ1-4	few	16	.	TRBV5-1	CASSLYRPATNEKLFF	TGCGCCAGCAGCTTGTACAGACCTGCAACTAATGAAAAACTGTTTTTT
TRBJ2-1	.	13	TRBD2	TRBV24-1	CATSDGTINEQFF	TGTGCCACCAGTGATGGGACTATCAATGAGCAGTTCTTC
TRBJ2-3	.	16	TRBD2	TRBV6-4	CASSVAGGGFADTQYF	TGTGCCAGCAGTGTCGCTGGCGGGGGGTTCGCAGATACGCAGTATTTT
TRBJ1-2	.	15	.	TRBV23-1	CASIRRGSHPYGYTF	TGCGCCAGCATAAGGCGGGGCAGCCACCCATATGGCTACACCTTC
TRBJ1-4	many	15	.	TRBV4-1	CASSQTRAEGEKLFF	TGCGCCAGCAGCCAAACTCGGGCCGAGGGTGAAAAACTGTTTTTT
TRBJ2-1	.	12	TRBD2	TRBV29-1	CSCAGGPNEQFF	TGCAGCTGCGCGGGGGGGCCCAATGAGCAGTTCTTC
TRBJ1-1	few	13	.	TRBV12-3/TRBV12-4	CASSSGLHTEAFF	TGTGCCAGCAGTTCGGGACTGCACACTGAAGCTTTCTTT
TRBJ2-1	many	13	TRBD2	TRBV20-1	CSATSGGPNEQFF	TGCAGTGCTACTAGCGGGGGGCCCAATGAGCAGTTCTTC
TRBJ1-5	few	17	TRBD1	TRBV6-1	CASSEGTGASRNQPQHF	TGTGCCAGCAGTGAAGGGACAGGGGCCTCTAGGAATCAGCCCCAGCATTTT
TRBJ2-4	.	16	TRBD1	TRBV19	CASSIPTGNGGNIQYF	TGTGCCAGTAGTATCCCGACAGGGAACGGTGGAAACATTCAGTACTTC
TRBJ2-3	.	16	.	TRBV3-1	CASSQQGGGSTDTQYF	TGTGCCAGCAGCCAACAGGGGGGGGGGAGCACAGATACGCAGTATTTT
TRBJ1-2	few	15	.	TRBV4-3	CASSQDWASPYGYTF	TGCGCCAGCAGCCAAGATTGGGCCTCACCGTATGGCTACACCTTC